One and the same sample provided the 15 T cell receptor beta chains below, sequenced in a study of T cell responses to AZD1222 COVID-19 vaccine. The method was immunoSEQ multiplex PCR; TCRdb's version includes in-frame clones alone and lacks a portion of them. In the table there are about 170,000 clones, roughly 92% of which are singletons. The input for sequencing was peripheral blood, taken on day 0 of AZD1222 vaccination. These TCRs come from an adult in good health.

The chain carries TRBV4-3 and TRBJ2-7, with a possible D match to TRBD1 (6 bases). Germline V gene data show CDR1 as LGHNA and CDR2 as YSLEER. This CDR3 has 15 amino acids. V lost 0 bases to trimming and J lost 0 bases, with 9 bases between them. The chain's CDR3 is CASSQERDNSYEQYF. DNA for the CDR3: TGCGCCAGCAGCCAAGAACGGGACAACTCCTACGAGCAGTACTTC.

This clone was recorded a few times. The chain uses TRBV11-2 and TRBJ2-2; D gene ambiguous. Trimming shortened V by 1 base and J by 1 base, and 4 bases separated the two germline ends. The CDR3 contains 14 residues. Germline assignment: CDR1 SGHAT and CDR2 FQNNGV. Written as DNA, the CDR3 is TGTGCCAGCAGCTTAGGCCGGAACACCGGGGAGCTGTTTTTT. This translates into CASSLGRNTGELFF.

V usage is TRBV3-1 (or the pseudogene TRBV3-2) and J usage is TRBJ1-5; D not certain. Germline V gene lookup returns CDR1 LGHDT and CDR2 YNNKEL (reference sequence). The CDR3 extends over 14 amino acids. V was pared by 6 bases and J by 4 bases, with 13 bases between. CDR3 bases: TGTGCCAGCAGTGACACGGGCCGAAATCAGCCCCAGCATTTT. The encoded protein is CASSDTGRNQPQHF.

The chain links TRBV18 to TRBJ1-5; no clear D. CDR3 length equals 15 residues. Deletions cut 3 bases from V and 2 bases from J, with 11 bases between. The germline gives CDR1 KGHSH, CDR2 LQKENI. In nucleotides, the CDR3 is TGTGCCAGCTCACCCGGCGGTAGAGGCAATCAGCCCCAGCATTTT. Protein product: CASSPGGRGNQPQHF.

The CDR3 DNA sequence: TGCGCCAGCAGCCGTTTAGCGGGTGGACCGGGCGAGCAGTACTTC. Translation: CASSRLAGGPGEQYF. The V call is TRBV5-1, the J call TRBJ2-7; 7 bases fit TRBD2. V gave up 4 bases and J gave up 6 bases; unmatched junction bases: 13. CDR1 is SGHRS, CDR2 YFSETQ, per germline. This CDR3 contains 15 residues.

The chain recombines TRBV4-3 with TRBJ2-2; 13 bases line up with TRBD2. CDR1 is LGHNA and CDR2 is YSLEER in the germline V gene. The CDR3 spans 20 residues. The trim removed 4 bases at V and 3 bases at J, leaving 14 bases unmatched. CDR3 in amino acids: CASSPYTPRGLAGYTGELFF. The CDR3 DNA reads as TGCGCCAGCAGCCCCTATACGCCTAGGGGACTAGCGGGGTACACCGGGGAGCTGTTTTTT.

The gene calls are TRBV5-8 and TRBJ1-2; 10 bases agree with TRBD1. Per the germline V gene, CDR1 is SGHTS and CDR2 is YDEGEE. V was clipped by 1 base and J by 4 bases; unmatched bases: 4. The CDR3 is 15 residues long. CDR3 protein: CASSLRTGGSYGYTF. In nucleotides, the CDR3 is TGTGCCAGCAGCTTGAGGACAGGGGGAAGCTATGGCTACACCTTC.

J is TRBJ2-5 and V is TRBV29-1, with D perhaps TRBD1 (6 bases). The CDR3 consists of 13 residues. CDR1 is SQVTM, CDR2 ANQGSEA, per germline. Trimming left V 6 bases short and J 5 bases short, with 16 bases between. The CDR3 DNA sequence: TGCAGCGTCGCCCGGCTGCAGGGGGAGACCCAGTACTTC. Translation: CSVARLQGETQYF.

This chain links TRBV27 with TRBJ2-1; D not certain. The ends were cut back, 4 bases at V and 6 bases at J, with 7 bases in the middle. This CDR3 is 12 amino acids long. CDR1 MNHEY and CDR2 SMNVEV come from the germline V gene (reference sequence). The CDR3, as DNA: TGTGCCAGCAGTTCCGCCCCCAATGAGCAGTTCTTC. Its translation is CASSSAPNEQFF.

The CDR3 loop is CARTSGGKEQFF. The CDR3 DNA sequence: TGTGCCAGGACTAGCGGGGGGAAGGAGCAGTTCTTC. The V call is TRBV2, the J call TRBJ2-1; 13 nucleotides align to TRBD2. CDR1 is SNHLY, CDR2 FYNNEI, per germline. CDR3 size: 12 residues. The J segment lost 10 bases and the V segment lost 9 bases, leaving 3 bases of the junction unmatched.

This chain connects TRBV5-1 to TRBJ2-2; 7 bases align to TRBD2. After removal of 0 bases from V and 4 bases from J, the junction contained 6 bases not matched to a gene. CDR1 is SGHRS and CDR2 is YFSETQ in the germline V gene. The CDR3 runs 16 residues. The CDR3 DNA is TGCGCCAGCAGCTTGGAAGCGGGGAGTAGCACCGGGGAGCTGTTTTTT. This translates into CASSLEAGSSTGELFF.

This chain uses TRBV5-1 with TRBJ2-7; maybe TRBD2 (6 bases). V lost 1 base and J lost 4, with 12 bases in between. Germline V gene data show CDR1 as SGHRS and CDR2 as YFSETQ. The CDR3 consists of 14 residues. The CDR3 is CASSLRASAYEQYF. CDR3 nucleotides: TGCGCCAGCAGCTTGAGGGCTAGCGCTTACGAGCAGTACTTC.

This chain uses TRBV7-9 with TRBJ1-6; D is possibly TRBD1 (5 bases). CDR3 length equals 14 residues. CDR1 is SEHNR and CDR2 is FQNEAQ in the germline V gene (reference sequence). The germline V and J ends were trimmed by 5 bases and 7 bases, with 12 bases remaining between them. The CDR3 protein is CASSTGTENSPLHF. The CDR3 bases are TGTGCCAGCAGCACCGGGACGGAAAATTCACCCCTCCACTTT.

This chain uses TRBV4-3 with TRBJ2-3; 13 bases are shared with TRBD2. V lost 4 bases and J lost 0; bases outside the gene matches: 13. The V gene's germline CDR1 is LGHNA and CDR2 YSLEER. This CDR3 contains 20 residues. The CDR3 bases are TGCGCCAGCAGCCTACCAGAATCTCCGACTAGCGGGGGGAGCACAGATACGCAGTATTTT. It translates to CASSLPESPTSGGSTDTQYF.

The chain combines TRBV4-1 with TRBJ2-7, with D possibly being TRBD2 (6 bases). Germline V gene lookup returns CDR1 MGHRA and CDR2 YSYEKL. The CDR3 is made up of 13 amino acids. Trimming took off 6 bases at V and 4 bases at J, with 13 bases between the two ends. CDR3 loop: CASSYHSGYEQYF. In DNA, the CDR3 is TGCGCCAGCAGTTACCATAGCGGATACGAGCAGTACTTC.